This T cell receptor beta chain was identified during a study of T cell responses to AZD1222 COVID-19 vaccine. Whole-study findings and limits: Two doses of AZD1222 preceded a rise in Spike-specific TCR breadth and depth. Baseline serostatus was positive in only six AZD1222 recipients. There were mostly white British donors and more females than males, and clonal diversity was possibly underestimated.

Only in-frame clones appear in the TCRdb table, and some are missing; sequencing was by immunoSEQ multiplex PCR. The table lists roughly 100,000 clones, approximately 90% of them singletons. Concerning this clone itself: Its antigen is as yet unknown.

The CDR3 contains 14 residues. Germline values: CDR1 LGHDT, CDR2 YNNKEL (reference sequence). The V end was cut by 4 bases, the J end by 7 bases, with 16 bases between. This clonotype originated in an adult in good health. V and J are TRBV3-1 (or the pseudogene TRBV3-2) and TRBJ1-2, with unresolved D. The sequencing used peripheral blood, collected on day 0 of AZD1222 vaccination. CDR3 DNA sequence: TGTGCCAGCAGCCTACAGAGGACTTCGGGTGGCTACACCTTC. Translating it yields CASSLQRTSGGYTF.